This T cell receptor (beta chain) is drawn from a study of shared clonotypes between healthy human individuals. Germline assignment: CDR1 MNHNS and CDR2 SASEGT. This CDR3 contains 14 residues. Trimming took 8 bases from V and 1 from J; bases not matched to a gene: 5. Method: immunoSEQ multiplex PCR; TCRdb's copy keeps in-frame clones and lacks some. The data contain under 2.5 million clones, roughly 90% of them seen just once; the ten biggest clones take up around 0.35%. In the CD4+ fraction, cells were divided into CD45RA+ naive and CD45RA-negative memory subsets. The genes are TRBV6-1 and TRBJ2-5; 9 bases align to TRBD1. Input material: naive CD4+ T cells from PBMCs. The subset was: CD45RA+ positively selected. This sequence was found in a man aged 18 to 30 in good health. Some clones in this sample may be carry-over from other donors' samples. The chain's CDR3 is CASVVDRGQETQYF. The CDR3 region has the DNA TGTGCCAGCGTGGTGGACAGGGGCCAAGAGACCCAGTACTTC.